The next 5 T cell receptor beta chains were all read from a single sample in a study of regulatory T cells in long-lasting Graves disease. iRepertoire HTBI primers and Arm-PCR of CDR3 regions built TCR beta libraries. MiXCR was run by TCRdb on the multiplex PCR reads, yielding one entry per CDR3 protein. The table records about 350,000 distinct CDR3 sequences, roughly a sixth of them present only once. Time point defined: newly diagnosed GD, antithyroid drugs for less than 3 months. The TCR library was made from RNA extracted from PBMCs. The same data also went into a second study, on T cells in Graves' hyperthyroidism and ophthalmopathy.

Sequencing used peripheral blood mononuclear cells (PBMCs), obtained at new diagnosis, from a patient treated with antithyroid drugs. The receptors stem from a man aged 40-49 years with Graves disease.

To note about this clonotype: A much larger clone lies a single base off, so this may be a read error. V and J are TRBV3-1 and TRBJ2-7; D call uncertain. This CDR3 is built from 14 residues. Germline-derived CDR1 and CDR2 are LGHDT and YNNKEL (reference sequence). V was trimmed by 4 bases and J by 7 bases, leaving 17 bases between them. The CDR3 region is CASSPPDEYGEQYF. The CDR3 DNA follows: TGTGCCAGCAGCCCACCAGACGAATATGGTGAGCAGTACTTC.

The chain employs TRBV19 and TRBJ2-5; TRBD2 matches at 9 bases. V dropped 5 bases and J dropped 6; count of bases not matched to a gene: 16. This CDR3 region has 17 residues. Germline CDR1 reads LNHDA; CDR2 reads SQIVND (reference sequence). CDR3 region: CASSDPSRAGGRKTQYF. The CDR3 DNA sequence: TGTGCCAGTAGTGATCCCTCTCGAGCGGGGGGAAGGAAGACCCAGTACTTC.

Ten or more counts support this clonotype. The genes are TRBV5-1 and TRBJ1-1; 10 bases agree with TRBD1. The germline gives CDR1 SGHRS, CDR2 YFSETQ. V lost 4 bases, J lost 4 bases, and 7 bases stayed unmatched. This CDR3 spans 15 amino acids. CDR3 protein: CASSGRQGAVTEAFF. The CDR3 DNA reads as TGCGCCAGCAGCGGAAGACAGGGGGCTGTCACTGAAGCTTTCTTT.

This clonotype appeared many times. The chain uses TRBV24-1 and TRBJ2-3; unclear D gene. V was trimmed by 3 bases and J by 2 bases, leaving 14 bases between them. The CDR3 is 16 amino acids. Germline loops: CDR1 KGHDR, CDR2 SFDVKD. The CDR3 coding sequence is TGTGCCACCAGTGATCCTGCGCAGGAGAACACAGATACGCAGTATTTT. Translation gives CATSDPAQENTDTQYF.

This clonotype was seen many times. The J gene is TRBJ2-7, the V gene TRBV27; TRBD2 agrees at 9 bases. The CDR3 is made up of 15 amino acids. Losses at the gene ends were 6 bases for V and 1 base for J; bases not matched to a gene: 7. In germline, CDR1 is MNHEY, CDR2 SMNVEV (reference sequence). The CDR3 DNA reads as TGTGCCAGCAGCCATACTAGCGGGCAATCCTACGAGCAGTACTTC. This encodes CASSHTSGQSYEQYF.